The 13 T cell receptor beta chains listed next were all sequenced from one sample in a study of cytomegalovirus exposure and HLA in healthy donors. PCR employed 60 Vbeta and 13 Jbeta primers. Profiling relied on immunoSEQ multiplex PCR, and the TCRdb table lists in-frame clones only, not all of them. The specimen's table records approximately 150,000 clones. The sample comprised PBMCs. These receptors came from a woman aged 18-29 years in good health and CMV-seronegative.

The chain has TRBV4-3 and TRBJ2-3; D might be TRBD1 (6 bases). The germline V and J ends were trimmed by 0 bases and 5 bases, with 15 bases remaining between them. The CDR3 contains 16 residues. Germline CDR1 reads LGHNA; CDR2 reads YSLEER. The CDR3 reads CASSQDTGNWQDTQYF. The CDR3 nucleotides are TGCGCCAGCAGCCAAGATACAGGGAATTGGCAAGATACGCAGTATTTT.

This sequence joins TRBV2 and TRBJ2-7; TRBD1 matches 8 bases. This CDR3 has 14 amino acids. V lost 3 bases to trimming and J lost 2 bases; unmatched junction nucleotides: 3. The germline gives CDR1 SNHLY, CDR2 FYNNEI. CDR3 protein: CASSDGQGAYEQYF. The CDR3 coding sequence is TGTGCCAGCAGTGACGGACAGGGAGCCTACGAGCAGTACTTC.

This chain connects TRBV30 to TRBJ1-2; D ambiguous. Deletions cut 1 base from V and 4 bases from J, with 10 bases between. Germline CDR1 reads GTSNPN; CDR2 reads SVGIG (reference sequence). The CDR3 is 13 residues long. The chain's CDR3 is CAWSGSGFYGYTF. CDR3 nucleotides: TGTGCCTGGAGTGGTTCAGGATTCTATGGCTACACCTTC. The complete variable domain, with remaining parts taken from reference TRBV30 and TRBJ1-2, reads SQTIHQWPATLVQPVGSPLSLECTVEGTSNPNLYWYRQAAGRGLQLLFYSVGIGQISSEVPQNLSASRPQDRQFILSSKKLLLSDSGFYLCAWSGSGFYGYTFGSGTRLTVV.

J is TRBJ1-3 and V is TRBV7-6; 12 nucleotides match TRBD1. Germline assignment: CDR1 SGHVS and CDR2 FNYEAQ. With 3 bases clipped from V and 5 bases from J, the junction kept 8 bases outside the gene matches. The CDR3 sequence is 17 residues long. The DNA for the CDR3 is TGTGCCAGCAGCTTGGGACAGGGGGCGCGTTCTAGAAACACCATATATTTT. This encodes CASSLGQGARSRNTIYF.

This chain joins TRBV2 and TRBJ1-1; weak D call: TRBD1 (6 bases). This CDR3 contains 14 residues. Trimming removed 4 bases at V and 7 bases at J, with 16 bases between. CDR1 is SNHLY, CDR2 FYNNEI, per germline. As DNA, the CDR3 is TGTGCCAGCAGTGGTTCAGGGGAAAACTTTGAAGCTTTCTTT. This codes for CASSGSGENFEAFF.

This chain connects TRBV11-3 to TRBJ2-3; 9 nucleotides agree with TRBD1. V lost 1 base to trimming and J lost 4 bases; unmatched junction nucleotides: 6. In germline, CDR1 is SGHNT, CDR2 YENEEA. The CDR3 length is 16 residues. DNA of the CDR3: TGTGCCAGCAGCTTAGGGCGGACAGGGGTGGCAGATACGCAGTATTTT. This sequence encodes CASSLGRTGVADTQYF.

The chain carries TRBV7-3 and TRBJ2-2, with TRBD1 matching over 8 bases. Germline loops: CDR1 SGHTA, CDR2 FQGTGA. The CDR3 consists of 14 residues. V lost 6 bases to trimming and J lost 5 bases; unmatched junction nucleotides: 5. DNA of the CDR3: TGTGCCAGCAGGACAGGGGCATCGACCGGGGAGCTGTTTTTT. It codes for CASRTGASTGELFF.

The chain has TRBV7-9 and TRBJ1-4; TRBD1 aligns across 8 bases. J lost 8 bases, V lost 2 bases, and 7 bases had no gene match. This CDR3 spans 15 amino acids. CDR1 and CDR2 (germline): SEHNR, FQNEAQ (reference sequence). CDR3 sequence: CASSLFAGGLEKLFF. CDR3 sequence (DNA): TGTGCCAGCAGCTTATTCGCAGGGGGCTTGGAAAAACTGTTTTTT.

The V gene is TRBV7-2, the J gene TRBJ2-1; possible D gene TRBD2, 6 bases. Germline CDR1 and CDR2: SGHTA and FQGNSA. The CDR3 length is 13 residues. The ends were cut back, 5 bases at V and 8 bases at J, with 13 bases in the middle. This CDR3 reads CASSGERVDEQFF. CDR3 DNA sequence: TGTGCCAGCAGCGGCGAGCGGGTGGATGAGCAGTTCTTC.

CDR3: CASTPRAGRSPLHF. DNA for the CDR3: TGTGCCAGCACTCCAAGGGCAGGGCGATCACCCCTCCACTTT. The chain combines TRBV2 with TRBJ1-6; tentatively, D is TRBD1 (5 bases). Germline V gene lookup returns CDR1 SNHLY and CDR2 FYNNEI. V lost 7 bases and J lost 10, with 17 bases in between. The length of the CDR3 is 14 residues.

V gene TRBV19 combines with J gene TRBJ2-7; 7 positions agree with TRBD2. The CDR3 loop spans 16 amino acids. J was trimmed by 1 base and V by 5 bases; bases with no gene match: 11. CDR1 is LNHDA, CDR2 SQIVND, per germline (reference sequence). The CDR3 reads CASSPGRTRESYEQYF. DNA of the CDR3: TGTGCCAGTAGTCCCGGACGGACTAGAGAATCCTACGAGCAGTACTTC.

The chain combines TRBV21-1 with TRBJ2-1; TRBD2 is taken as the D call from the table, unchecked against the DNA. TRBV21-1 is an annotated pseudogene. The CDR3 has 15 amino acids. CDR3 DNA sequence: TGTGCCAGCAGTTGCAACCATAGCTCCTACAATGAGCAGTTCTTC. Translated: CASSCNHSSYNEQFF.

The genes are TRBV18 and TRBJ1-5, with 8 bases identical to TRBD1. The CDR3 consists of 14 residues. Germline CDR1 is KGHSH and CDR2 is LQKENI. Trimming removed 3 bases from V and 7 bases from J; junction bases left unmatched: 5. CDR3 sequence (DNA): TGTGCCAGCTCACCTGGACAGGGAAACCAGCCCCAGCATTTT. Its protein is CASSPGQGNQPQHF.